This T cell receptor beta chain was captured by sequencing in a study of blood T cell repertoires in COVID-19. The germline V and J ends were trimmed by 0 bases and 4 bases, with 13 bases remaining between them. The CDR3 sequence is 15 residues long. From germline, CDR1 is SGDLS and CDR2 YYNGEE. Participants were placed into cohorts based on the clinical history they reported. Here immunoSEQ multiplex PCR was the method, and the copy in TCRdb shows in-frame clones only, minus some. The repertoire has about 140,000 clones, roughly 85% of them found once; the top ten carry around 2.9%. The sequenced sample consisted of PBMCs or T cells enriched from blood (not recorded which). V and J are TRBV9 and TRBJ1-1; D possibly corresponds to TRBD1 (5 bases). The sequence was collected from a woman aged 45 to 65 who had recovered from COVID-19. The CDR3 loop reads CASSVGGQGGTEAFF. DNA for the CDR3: TGTGCCAGCAGCGTAGGTGGGCAGGGAGGCACTGAAGCTTTCTTT. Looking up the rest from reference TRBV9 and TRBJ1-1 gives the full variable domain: DSGVTQTPKHLITATGQRVTLRCSPRSGDLSVYWYQQSLDQGLQFLIQYYNGEERAKGNILERFSAQQFPDLHSELNLSSLELGDSALYFCASSVGGQGGTEAFFGQGTRLTVV.